These 20 T cell receptor beta chains originate from one sample sequenced in a study of blood T cell repertoires in COVID-19. Here immunoSEQ multiplex PCR was the method, and the copy in TCRdb shows in-frame clones only, minus some. The data contain hundreds of thousands of clones, about 93% of them singletons. The sequenced sample consisted of peripheral blood. These receptors were taken from a man aged 55 to 70 with COVID-19, enrolled during active disease.

The chain recombines TRBV9 with TRBJ1-6; TRBD1 aligns across 8 bases. The CDR3 runs to 17 residues. With V trimmed by 0 bases and J by 10 bases, 12 bases remained unmatched. Germline loops: CDR1 SGDLS, CDR2 YYNGEE. CDR3 coding DNA: TGTGCCAGCAGCGTAGCTCCTACAGGGGGACGGTACTCACCCCTCCACTTT. This codes for CASSVAPTGGRYSPLHF.

This chain connects TRBV19 to TRBJ1-4; D might be TRBD1 (5 bases). Germline V gives CDR1 LNHDA, CDR2 SQIVND (reference sequence). This CDR3 is 16 amino acids long. Deletions cut 6 bases from V and 6 bases from J, with 20 bases between. The CDR3 spells CASSLNRIGADEKLFF. The CDR3 coding sequence is TGTGCCAGTAGCCTGAACCGAATTGGGGCGGATGAAAAACTGTTTTTT.

This clone has a single count. The rearrangement links TRBV19 to TRBJ1-2; the match to TRBD1 covers 8 bases. There are 12 residues in the CDR3. V shed 4 bases and J 7 bases; nucleotides not matched to a gene: 2. Germline assignment: CDR1 LNHDA and CDR2 SQIVND (reference sequence). The CDR3 protein is CASSRQGTGYTF. The CDR3 region has the DNA TGTGCCAGTAGTAGACAGGGGACTGGCTACACCTTC.

The chain uses TRBV28 and TRBJ2-1; a possible D gene is TRBD2 (6 bases). Looked up from germline, CDR1 is MDHEN and CDR2 is SYDVKM. CDR3 length equals 13 residues. Trimming shortened V by 3 bases and J by 3 bases, and 6 bases separated the two germline ends. Here the CDR3 DNA reads TGTGCCAGCAGTTTCGGGAGCTACAATGAGCAGTTCTTC. Translating gives CASSFGSYNEQFF.

The chain carries TRBV6-5 and TRBJ1-2; 11 bases match TRBD1. Per germline, CDR1 MNHEY and CDR2 SVGAGI. This CDR3 has 15 amino acids. J gave up 7 bases and V 4 bases, and 8 bases lay outside the gene matches. The CDR3 sequence is CASSWGQGVLSGYTF. CDR3 coding DNA: TGTGCCAGCAGTTGGGGACAGGGGGTTCTCTCTGGCTACACCTTC.

The genes are TRBV9 and TRBJ1-2, with D possibly TRBD1 on 6 matching bases. The CDR3 is 15 amino acids. In germline, CDR1 is SGDLS, CDR2 YYNGEE. V was clipped by 4 bases and J by 3 bases, with 16 bases between them. Here the CDR3 reads CASSFADRSYYGYTF. The CDR3 coding sequence is TGTGCCAGCAGCTTCGCTGACAGGTCGTACTATGGCTACACCTTC.

The chain employs TRBV29-1 and TRBJ1-6; perhaps TRBD1 as D (5 bases). The CDR3 extends over 13 amino acids. CDR1 is SQVTM, CDR2 ANQGSEA, per germline. The CDR3 nucleotides read TGCAGTGGGAGGAGGGGCGATAATTCACCCCTCCACTTT. This gives the protein CSGRRGDNSPLHF.

The chain couples TRBV15 to TRBJ2-7; D is perhaps TRBD1 (5 bases). Germline loops: CDR1 LNHNV, CDR2 YYDKDF (reference sequence). The CDR3 runs 16 residues. Trimming pared 1 base from V and 2 bases from J, leaving 15 bases between. CDR3 amino acids: CATSRGWGSQTYEQYF. DNA for the CDR3: TGTGCCACCAGCAGAGGATGGGGCAGCCAGACCTACGAGCAGTACTTC. Based on the CDR3 plus reference TRBV15 and TRBJ2-7, the full variable domain is DAMVIQNPRYQVTQFGKPVTLSCSQTLNHNVMYWYQQKSSQAPKLLFHYYDKDFNNEADTPDNFQSRRPNTSFCFLDIRSPGLGDTAMYLCATSRGWGSQTYEQYFGPGTRLTVT.

This clone showed up just once. The rearrangement uses TRBV4-1 and TRBJ1-2, with 7 bases aligning to TRBD1. This CDR3 is built from 13 residues. The V and J ends lost 4 bases and 5 bases, in that order; junction bases with no gene match: 4. CDR1 is MGHRA, CDR2 YSYEKL, per germline. The CDR3 here is CASSRDRKYGYTF. The CDR3 DNA follows: TGCGCCAGCAGCCGGGACAGAAAATATGGCTACACCTTC.

Only one count was recorded for this clone. This sequence joins TRBV7-6 and TRBJ2-2; 9 nucleotides match TRBD2. The V gene's germline CDR1 is SGHVS and CDR2 FNYEAQ. V trimming: 6 bases; J trimming: 4 bases; junction bases outside the gene matches: 12. The CDR3 contains 17 residues. As DNA, the CDR3 is TGTGCCAGCAGAAACTTGGGAGCGGGAGGACTCACCGGGGAGCTGTTTTTT. Protein sequence: CASRNLGAGGLTGELFF.

The chain couples TRBV5-6 to TRBJ1-6, with unresolved D. The CDR3 is 17 amino acids. V lost 0 bases, J lost 0 bases, and 10 bases lay in between. Looked up from germline, CDR1 is SGHDT and CDR2 is YYEEEE. The CDR3 sequence: CASSLAVRSSYNSPLHF. The DNA for the CDR3 is TGTGCCAGCAGCTTGGCCGTAAGGAGCTCCTATAATTCACCCCTCCACTTT.

This rearrangement joins TRBV5-1 to TRBJ2-5; possibly TRBD2 for D (7 bases). Germline values: CDR1 SGHRS, CDR2 YFSETQ. Trimming removed 2 bases at V and 5 bases at J, with 19 bases between. The CDR3 is made up of 16 amino acids. CDR3 DNA sequence: TGCGCCAGCAGCTTCTTAAGTGGGGGGGCCCTGGAGACCCAGTACTTC. Translating it yields CASSFLSGGALETQYF.

The chain joins TRBV7-2 to TRBJ1-2, with D unresolved. Trimming left V 5 bases short and J 1 base short, with 17 bases between. Germline V gene sequence: CDR1 SGHTA, CDR2 FQGNSA. CDR3 size: 16 residues. CDR3 bases: TGTGCCAGCAGCCCGAATGGCGGGTACAGTAACTATGGCTACACCTTC. This sequence encodes CASSPNGGYSNYGYTF.

The chain combines TRBV3-1 (or the pseudogene TRBV3-2) with TRBJ2-1, with TRBD2 matching over 13 bases. The CDR3 has 17 residues. The germline V gene has CDR1 LGHDT and CDR2 YNNKEL (reference sequence). The ends lost 2 bases at V and 8 bases at J; junction bases unmatched: 9. The CDR3 region is CASSQLKTSGRKDEQFF. The CDR3 DNA reads as TGTGCCAGCAGCCAACTTAAGACTAGCGGGAGGAAGGATGAGCAGTTCTTC.

This rearrangement joins TRBV27 to TRBJ1-2; no reliable D call. The germline CDR1 and CDR2 sequences are MNHEY and SMNVEV (reference sequence). V lost 7 bases and J lost 4, with 25 bases in between. The CDR3 is 17 residues long. DNA for the CDR3: TGTGCCAGCACCCCTTCAGGCGCAGTTCACGGCATCTATGGCTACACCTTC. Translation gives CASTPSGAVHGIYGYTF.

This rearrangement joins TRBV27 to TRBJ2-1; no definite D call. Germline V CDR1 and CDR2: MNHEY, SMNVEV (reference sequence). The CDR3 spans 16 residues. Trimming removed 5 bases from V and 4 bases from J, with 18 bases in between. The CDR3 coding sequence is TGTGCCAGCAGTGAATTGAGTTCTCTCCTATACAATGAGCAGTTCTTC. Protein: CASSELSSLLYNEQFF.

The rearrangement links TRBV28 to TRBJ2-1, with TRBD2 matching 8 bases. The germline V gene has CDR1 MDHEN and CDR2 SYDVKM. This CDR3 has 15 residues. J was trimmed by 7 bases and V by 5 bases; bases with no gene match: 10. CDR3 amino acids: CASSEPGLVRNEQFF. Here the CDR3 DNA reads TGTGCCAGCAGTGAACCGGGACTAGTTCGTAATGAGCAGTTCTTC.

The chain has TRBV9 and TRBJ2-3; 11 nucleotides match TRBD2. V trimming: 3 bases; J trimming: 3 bases; junction bases outside the gene matches: 6. Germline loops: CDR1 SGDLS, CDR2 YYNGEE. The CDR3 sequence is 16 residues long. CDR3 sequence reads: CASSALSGRATDTQYF. The CDR3, as DNA: TGTGCCAGCAGCGCCCTTAGCGGGAGGGCAACAGATACGCAGTATTTT.

J is TRBJ2-3 and V is TRBV5-4, with D unclear. CDR1 is SGHNT, CDR2 YYREEE, per germline (reference sequence). This CDR3 has 15 residues. Trimming left V 4 bases short and J 1 base short, with 13 bases between. CDR3 DNA sequence: TGTGCCAGCAGCCCAGGAAGCTACCGCACAGATACGCAGTATTTT. Translated: CASSPGSYRTDTQYF.

The J gene is TRBJ2-5, the V gene TRBV11-2; perhaps TRBD1 as D (6 bases). This CDR3 spans 15 amino acids. The germline V gene encodes CDR1 SGHAT and CDR2 FQNNGV. Trimming cost V 5 bases and J 5 bases, with 18 bases left between them. CDR3 amino acids: CASSTGTLGSETQYF. Written as DNA, the CDR3 is TGTGCCAGCAGCACCGGGACACTAGGCAGCGAGACCCAGTACTTC.